Below are 18 T cell receptor beta chains sequenced from a single sample in a study of blood T cell repertoires in COVID-19. The method was immunoSEQ multiplex PCR; TCRdb's version includes in-frame clones alone and lacks a portion of them. The repertoire holds 59,000 or so clones, with around four fifths as singletons. Material: peripheral blood. The receptors were gathered from a human donor in a cohort sampled during active COVID-19.

This clone was recorded once. CDR3 bases: TGTGCCAGCAGCGCAGGGGTAGGTACTGAAGCTTTCTTT. Its protein is CASSAGVGTEAFF. This chain joins TRBV7-2 and TRBJ1-1; D is perhaps TRBD1 (6 bases). Trimming cost V 5 bases and J 5 bases, with 12 bases left between them. Germline CDR1 reads SGHTA; CDR2 reads FQGNSA. The length of the CDR3 is 13 residues.

This rearrangement joins TRBV6-5 to TRBJ1-2, with a possible D match to TRBD1 (5 bases). Trimming took 9 bases from V and 0 from J, leaving 11 bases between them. There are 13 residues in the CDR3. Germline lookup yields CDR1 MNHEY and CDR2 SVGAGI. This CDR3 reads CASGQQANYGYTF. CDR3 coding DNA: TGTGCCAGTGGACAACAAGCTAACTATGGCTACACCTTC.

This clone has at least ten counts. The chain is built from TRBV19 and TRBJ1-2; TRBD1 matches at 8 bases. Germline CDR1 LNHDA, CDR2 SQIVND (reference sequence). This CDR3 has 15 residues. Germline trimming cut 7 bases from V and 4 bases from J; bases unmatched to any gene: 11. The CDR3 DNA reads TGTGCCAGTATGGCCTTGGACAGGGACAGCTATGGCTACACCTTC. Protein sequence: CASMALDRDSYGYTF.

The chain joins TRBV5-1 to TRBJ2-1; 7 bases fit TRBD2. V shed 0 bases, J shed 6 bases, and the junction held 6 bases outside the gene matches. The CDR3 sequence is 15 residues long. CDR1 is SGHRS, CDR2 YFSETQ, per germline. The CDR3 protein is CASSLVSGNPNEQFF. CDR3 nucleotides: TGCGCCAGCAGCTTGGTAAGCGGGAATCCCAATGAGCAGTTCTTC.

V and J are TRBV28 and TRBJ2-7; D may be TRBD2 (5 bases). The CDR3 totals 12 residues. From germline, CDR1 is MDHEN and CDR2 SYDVKM. The V gene lost 6 bases and the J gene lost 7 bases, with 13 bases spanning the gap. CDR3: CASSRRPGEQYF. In DNA, the CDR3 is TGTGCCAGCAGCCGCCGCCCGGGAGAGCAGTACTTC. The full variable domain, completed using reference TRBV28 and TRBJ2-7, is DVKVTQSSRYLVKRTGEKVFLECVQDMDHENMFWYRQDPGLGLRLIYFSYDVKMKEKGDIPEGYSVSREKKERFSLILESASTNQTSMYLCASSRRPGEQYFGPGTRLTVT.

This chain connects TRBV24-1 to TRBJ1-2; D remains ambiguous. V shed 0 bases and J shed 6 bases, with 19 bases lying between them. Germline CDR1 is KGHDR and CDR2 is SFDVKD. This CDR3 has 17 amino acids. CDR3 amino acids: CATSDLGGRLAENGYTF. In nucleotides, the CDR3 is TGTGCCACCAGTGATTTGGGAGGGAGGTTAGCCGAGAATGGCTACACCTTC.

The J gene is TRBJ1-1, the V gene TRBV5-4, with D perhaps matching TRBD1 (5 bases). In germline, CDR1 is SGHNT, CDR2 YYREEE (reference sequence). Trimming removed 3 bases at V and 5 bases at J, with 20 bases between. The length of the CDR3 is 16 residues. This CDR3 reads CASSSIYGGGGTEAFF. CDR3 DNA sequence: TGTGCCAGCAGCTCGATATATGGCGGGGGAGGAACTGAAGCTTTCTTT.

This clone was found once. The CDR3 sequence: CASSQDAASNQPQHF. CDR3 nucleotides: TGCGCCAGCAGCCAAGATGCGGCTAGCAATCAGCCCCAGCATTTT. The rearrangement links TRBV4-1 to TRBJ1-5; unclear D gene. Germline V gene sequence: CDR1 MGHRA, CDR2 YSYEKL. V was shortened by 0 bases and J by 0 bases, with 6 bases between the two germline ends. This CDR3 comprises 15 residues.

This clone appeared a few times. The chain carries TRBV4-1 and TRBJ1-2, with TRBD1 identical over 12 bases. Germline CDR1 MGHRA, CDR2 YSYEKL. CDR3 length: 17 amino acids. V lost 1 base and J lost 2; bases outside the gene matches: 5. The CDR3: CASSQVPGTGGNYGYTF. The CDR3 coding sequence is TGCGCCAGCAGCCAAGTACCGGGGACAGGGGGCAACTATGGCTACACCTTC.

V and J are TRBV4-1 and TRBJ1-3; no reliable D call. Trimming removed 6 bases at V and 0 bases at J, with 3 bases between. Looked up from germline, CDR1 is MGHRA and CDR2 is YSYEKL. CDR3 length: 12 amino acids. This chain's CDR3 is CASSYSGNTIYF. CDR3 DNA: TGCGCCAGCAGTTACTCTGGAAACACCATATATTTT.

This chain joins TRBV6-6 and TRBJ2-7; D perhaps matches TRBD1 (6 bases). Germline V CDR1 and CDR2: MNHNY, SVGAGI (reference sequence). The CDR3 loop spans 13 amino acids. V lost 6 bases and J lost 2, with 11 bases in between. The CDR3 DNA follows: TGTGCCAGCAGGAGGGACACCCCCTACGAGCAGTACTTC. As protein: CASRRDTPYEQYF.

J is TRBJ2-6 and V is TRBV3-1 (or the pseudogene TRBV3-2), with 8 bases lining up with TRBD2. The V gene's germline CDR1 is LGHDT and CDR2 YNNKEL (reference sequence). V lost 3 bases and J lost 2; bases outside the gene matches: 3. The CDR3 runs to 16 residues. CDR3: CASSQEGLAGANVLTF. The CDR3 DNA reads as TGTGCCAGCAGCCAGGAGGGACTAGCTGGGGCCAACGTCCTGACTTTC.

Details on this clone: The sample carries other DNA sequences with the same CDR3. The rearrangement uses TRBV20-1 and TRBJ2-1; a possible D gene is TRBD2 (7 bases). Trimming cost V 5 bases and J 12 bases, with 14 bases left between them. The V gene's germline CDR1 is DFQATT and CDR2 SNEGSKA (reference sequence). The CDR3 runs to 11 residues. The CDR3 bases are TGCAGTGCTCGCGGGGGCCCCGGGCAGTTCTTC. The encoded protein is CSARGGPGQFF.

The chain recombines TRBV5-1 with TRBJ2-2; 8 nucleotides line up with TRBD1. CDR3 size: 15 residues. CDR1 and CDR2 from the germline V gene are SGHRS and YFSETQ. V shed 4 bases and J 3 bases; nucleotides not matched to a gene: 5. The CDR3 nucleotides are TGCGCCAGCAGCATCGGGACAGGAGACACCGGGGAGCTGTTTTTT. It translates to CASSIGTGDTGELFF.

The chain recombines TRBV6-5 with TRBJ1-6; D may be TRBD1 (5 bases). Germline V gene sequence: CDR1 MNHEY, CDR2 SVGAGI. With 0 bases removed from V and 7 bases from J, the gap between germline ends came to 10 bases. CDR3 size: 15 residues. The CDR3 DNA reads as TGTGCCAGCAGTTACTCGGATTCAGGGAATTCACCCCTCCACTTT. This encodes CASSYSDSGNSPLHF.

This clone came up once. The rearrangement links TRBV5-6 to TRBJ2-5; D not resolved. Germline lookup yields CDR1 SGHDT and CDR2 YYEEEE. The CDR3 consists of 14 residues. V was clipped by 6 bases and J by 8 bases, with 20 bases between them. The CDR3 coding sequence is TGTGCCAGCACCGACGCGGATATCAAGAGAACCCAGTACTTC. Protein sequence: CASTDADIKRTQYF. The variable domain in full, completed from reference TRBV5-6 and TRBJ2-5, reads DAGVTQSPTHLIKTRGQQVTLRCSPKSGHDTVSWYQQALGQGPQFIFQYYEEEERQRGNFPDRFSGHQFPNYSSELNVNALLLGDSALYLCASTDADIKRTQYFGPGTRLLVL.

The gene calls are TRBV9 and TRBJ2-1, with 12 nucleotides matching TRBD2. V shed 5 bases and J 8 bases; nucleotides not matched to a gene: 11. Per germline, CDR1 SGDLS and CDR2 YYNGEE. The CDR3 length is 16 residues. The CDR3 DNA reads as TGTGCCAGCAGGGCCTTCCCTAGCGGGGGGGCGTATGAGCAGTTCTTC. Protein product: CASRAFPSGGAYEQFF.

This clone occurred once. The gene calls are TRBV15 and TRBJ1-2, with TRBD1 matching 8 bases. V trimming: 3 bases; J trimming: 7 bases; junction bases outside the gene matches: 16. Germline V gene sequence: CDR1 LNHNV, CDR2 YYDKDF (reference sequence). The CDR3 spans 17 residues. This chain's CDR3 is CATSSSPGGGKFRGYTF. CDR3 DNA: TGTGCCACCAGCAGCTCTCCAGGGGGCGGAAAATTTCGTGGCTACACCTTC.